Below, one T cell receptor beta chain is given with its context. Its target is unknown. One entry per CDR3 protein results from TCRdb running MiXCR on the multiplex PCR reads. The sample contains about 21,000 distinct CDR3 sequences, roughly two fifths of which appear only once. The data are from a study of breast tumors, draining lymph nodes, adjacent tissues. General observations from the study: The lymph node origin of tumor T cells was framed as consistent with a hypothesis, not demonstrated. The data were judged consistent with most tumor T cells coming from lymph node and expanding in tumor. Tumor repertoires ranked between lymph nodes and nontumor tissue in diversity, with V and J gene preferences. Tumor and nontumor repertoires were significantly more similar in luminal-like than in basal-like breast cancer.

This clonotype was obtained from a female donor with breast cancer. Some clones in this sample may be carry-over from other donors' samples. Sequenced: breast tumor tissue.

The CDR3 reads CASSPSGSRNSPLHF. In DNA form, the CDR3 reads TGTGCCAGCAGCCCTTCGGGGAGTCGAAATTCACCCCTCCACTTT. The rearrangement links TRBV7-3 to TRBJ1-6; D uncertain. The CDR3 loop spans 15 amino acids. The V end was cut by 5 bases, the J end by 7 bases, with 15 bases between. Germline V gene lookup returns CDR1 SGHTA and CDR2 FQGTGA.